Each of the 9 T cell receptor beta chains below was sequenced from the same sample in a study of cytomegalovirus exposure and HLA in healthy donors. Vbeta (60) and Jbeta (13) primers were used in the PCR. Generated by immunoSEQ multiplex PCR, the TCRdb table keeps only in-frame clones and is missing some. The sample lists 200,000 to 250,000 clones; under 90% were seen once. Sequencing was performed on PBMCs. The origin of the receptors is a human donor in good health.

This clone was found a few times. The rearrangement joins TRBV6-1 to TRBJ1-1; TRBD1 might be the D (5 bases). The germline V gene has CDR1 MNHNS and CDR2 SASEGT. The CDR3 has 12 amino acids. V was cut by 9 bases and J by 0 bases, with 8 bases left in between. The CDR3 here is CASTGLNTEAFF. In DNA, the CDR3 is TGTGCCAGTACAGGTTTGAACACTGAAGCTTTCTTT.

V is TRBV19 and J is TRBJ2-5, with 7 bases that match TRBD1. Germline V gene lookup returns CDR1 LNHDA and CDR2 SQIVND (reference sequence). V dropped 5 bases and J dropped 5; count of bases not matched to a gene: 11. The CDR3 contains 15 residues. The CDR3 sequence: CASSLQRGHRETQYF. The CDR3 DNA reads as TGTGCCAGTAGTCTACAGAGGGGGCATCGGGAGACCCAGTACTTC.

The chain recombines TRBV9 with TRBJ2-3; unclear D gene. This CDR3 has 16 residues. From germline, CDR1 is SGDLS and CDR2 YYNGEE. With 0 bases removed from V and 2 bases from J, the gap between germline ends came to 13 bases. CDR3 coding DNA: TGTGCCAGCAGCGTAGGATATTCCGGGTCCACAGATACGCAGTATTTT. The encoded protein is CASSVGYSGSTDTQYF. Together with reference TRBV9 and TRBJ2-3, the CDR3 gives the full variable domain: DSGVTQTPKHLITATGQRVTLRCSPRSGDLSVYWYQQSLDQGLQFLIQYYNGEERAKGNILERFSAQQFPDLHSELNLSSLELGDSALYFCASSVGYSGSTDTQYFGPGTRLTVL.

The genes are TRBV7-6 and TRBJ2-7; D is possibly TRBD1 (5 bases). Trimming cost V 6 bases and J 3 bases, with 18 bases left between them. CDR1 and CDR2 from the germline V gene are SGHVS and FNYEAQ. The CDR3 contains 15 residues. This chain's CDR3 is CASSSQGDLHYEQYF. CDR3 sequence (DNA): TGTGCCAGCAGTAGCCAGGGTGACCTACACTACGAGCAGTACTTC.

The V gene is TRBV29-1, the J gene TRBJ2-5, with TRBD1 matching 12 bases. The J call may be incorrect, as the DNA end agrees better with TRBJ2-7. This CDR3 has 14 amino acids. The germline gives CDR1 SQVTM, CDR2 ANQGSEA. The CDR3 protein is CSVGGDRGLYEQYF. CDR3 nucleotides: TGCAGCGTTGGGGGGGACAGGGGGCTGTACGAGCAGTACTTC.

V and J are TRBV29-1 and TRBJ1-1; weak D call: TRBD1 (5 bases). Germline V gene data show CDR1 as SQVTM and CDR2 as ANQGSEA. V was trimmed by 3 bases and J by 4 bases, leaving 12 bases between them. CDR3 size: 13 residues. The CDR3 is CSVDKGQVTEAFF. CDR3 nucleotides: TGCAGCGTTGACAAGGGGCAGGTCACTGAAGCTTTCTTT.

The chain combines TRBV11-3 with TRBJ2-7; 7 bases agree with TRBD1. J gave up 7 bases and V 5 bases, and 8 bases lay outside the gene matches. The CDR3 covers 13 residues. CDR1 and CDR2 (germline): SGHNT, YENEEA. This CDR3 reads CASSRIGGGEQYF. Here the CDR3 DNA reads TGTGCCAGCAGCAGGATAGGGGGCGGGGAGCAGTACTTC.

This chain joins TRBV5-1 and TRBJ1-3; a possible D gene is TRBD1 (5 bases). V lost 0 bases and J lost 5, with 15 bases in between. The V gene's germline CDR1 is SGHRS and CDR2 YFSETQ. The CDR3 has 16 amino acids. The CDR3 region has the DNA TGCGCCAGCAGCTTGGCCGCAGGGACTTCGAGAAACACCATATATTTT. Encoded protein: CASSLAAGTSRNTIYF.

The rearrangement joins TRBV6-5 to TRBJ1-2; D unclear. CDR1 MNHEY and CDR2 SVGAGI come from the germline V gene. With 7 bases removed from V and 7 bases from J, the gap between germline ends came to 19 bases. This CDR3 is built from 14 residues. DNA for the CDR3: TGTGCCAGCAACCAAGCCGGGGAAACGCGTGGCTACACCTTC. Its protein product is CASNQAGETRGYTF.